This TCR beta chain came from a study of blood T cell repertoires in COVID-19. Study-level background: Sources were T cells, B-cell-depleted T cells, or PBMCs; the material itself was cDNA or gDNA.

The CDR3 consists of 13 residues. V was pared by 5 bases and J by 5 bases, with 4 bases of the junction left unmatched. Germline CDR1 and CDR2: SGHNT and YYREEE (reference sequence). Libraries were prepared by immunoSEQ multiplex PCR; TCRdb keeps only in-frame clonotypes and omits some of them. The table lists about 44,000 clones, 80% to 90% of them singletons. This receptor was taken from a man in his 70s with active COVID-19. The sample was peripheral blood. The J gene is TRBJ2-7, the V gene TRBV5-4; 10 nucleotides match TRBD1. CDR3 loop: CASSSGQGHEQYF. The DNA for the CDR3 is TGTGCCAGCAGTTCGGGACAGGGGCACGAGCAGTACTTC.